These T cell receptor beta chains were read from a single sample in a study of T cell responses to AZD1222 COVID-19 vaccine. Only in-frame clones appear in the TCRdb table, and some are missing; sequencing was by immunoSEQ multiplex PCR. The repertoire holds 150,000 to 200,000 clones, with around 85% as singletons. This specimen consisted of peripheral blood, obtained 28 days after the second AZD1222 dose. Receptor source: an adult who received the AZD1222 COVID-19 vaccine. Each CDR3 is given with its conserved first and last residue. The D gene is left open where the match is weak. Only some rows state a clone size, as once, few, many or a class for expanded clones.

J gene	clone size	V gene	D gene	CDR3 length	CDR3 DNA	CDR3 protein
TRBJ2-1	NA	TRBV4-3	TRBD1	15	TGCGCCAGCAGCCTAGGACAGGGGTCTTACAATGAGCAGTTCTTC	CASSLGQGSYNEQFF
TRBJ2-4	once	TRBV7-8	NA	16	TGTGCCAGCAGCTTAGTCGGCAGACTAGCCAAAAACATTCAGTACTTC	CASSLVGRLAKNIQYF
TRBJ2-1	NA	TRBV25-1	NA	14	TGTGCCACATTCTCGGGGGGCAGCTACAATGAGCAGTTCTTC	CATFSGGSYNEQFF
TRBJ2-5	once	TRBV2	NA	11	TGTGCCAGCAGTGTCCAAGAGACCCAGTACTTC	CASSVQETQYF
TRBJ1-1	NA	TRBV5-5	NA	12	TGTGCCAGCAGCCTTCCTAACACTGAAGCTTTCTTT	CASSLPNTEAFF
TRBJ1-5	NA	TRBV15	NA	18	TGTGCCACCAGCAGAGACCACCCACGTGTGTATAGCAATCAGCCCCAGCATTTT	CATSRDHPRVYSNQPQHF
TRBJ1-2	NA	TRBV4-1	NA	16	TGCGCCAGCAGCCATCTCCTCCGGGACCCCCAGGGGGGCTACACCTTC	CASSHLLRDPQGGYTF
TRBJ1-1	NA	TRBV19	NA	14	TGTGCCAGTAGTATAGGCCAGGGGATCACTGAAGCTTTCTTT	CASSIGQGITEAFF
TRBJ2-3	NA	TRBV3-1/TRBV3-2	TRBD2	15	TGTGCCTCAGCCTTAGGCGGGGGGGGGACAGATACGCAGTATTTT	CASALGGGGTDTQYF
TRBJ2-7	NA	TRBV10-2	TRBD1	15	TGCGCCAGCAGTGAGCCCAGGGGGTCCAACTACGAGCAGTACTTC	CASSEPRGSNYEQYF
TRBJ1-5	NA	TRBV6-2/TRBV6-3	TRBD1	15	TGTGCCAGCAGTTACGGGCCAGGGGGTCGGCAGCCCCAGCATTTT	CASSYGPGGRQPQHF
TRBJ1-5	NA	TRBV18	NA	13	TGTGCCAGCTCACCAGGGAGAGGTCAGCCCCAGCATTTT	CASSPGRGQPQHF
TRBJ1-2	once	TRBV12-3/TRBV12-4	NA	13	TGTGCCAGCAGTTTAGGCCCCTACTATGGCTACACCTTC	CASSLGPYYGYTF
TRBJ2-3	few	TRBV6-1	TRBD2	17	TGTGCCAGCAGTGAAGCGCTTGGCGGGGGGATCACAGATACGCAGTATTTT	CASSEALGGGITDTQYF
TRBJ1-4	NA	TRBV11-2	NA	15	TGTGCCAGCAGCCCGCCGGGACGGCTTAATGAAAAACTGTTTTTT	CASSPPGRLNEKLFF
TRBJ1-2	NA	TRBV15	NA	13	TGTGCCACCAGCATCCACGGGGTGGATGGCTACACCTTC	CATSIHGVDGYTF
TRBJ2-3	NA	TRBV11-2	TRBD2	16	TGTGCCAGCAGCTCCAGACTAGCGGGGGTGTTAGATACGCAGTATTTT	CASSSRLAGVLDTQYF
TRBJ2-2	NA	TRBV6-1	TRBD2	17	TGTGCCAGCAGTGAATGGGTGGGACTAGCAGGCACCGGGGAGCTGTTTTTT	CASSEWVGLAGTGELFF
TRBJ2-3	NA	TRBV11-2	NA	18	TGTGCCAGCAGCTCTAGGGGGTCGGCAGGGTATTTCACAGATACGCAGTATTTT	CASSSRGSAGYFTDTQYF
TRBJ2-7	NA	TRBV10-3	TRBD1	13	TGTGCCATCGGAGGACAGGGGTCCTACGAGCAGTACTTC	CAIGGQGSYEQYF
TRBJ2-7	NA	TRBV7-2	TRBD2	14	TGTGCCAGCAGCTTAGAGGCGGGGGGGTACGAGCAGTACTTC	CASSLEAGGYEQYF
TRBJ1-6	once	TRBV4-1	TRBD1	14	TGCGCCAGCAGCGACAGGGGGCCCAATTCACCCCTCCACTTT	CASSDRGPNSPLHF
TRBJ1-1	NA	TRBV4-1	NA	13	TGCGCCAGCGCCGCCAGTTTGAACACTGAAGCTTTCTTT	CASAASLNTEAFF
TRBJ2-3	few	TRBV6-4	NA	15	TGTGCCAGCAGTGAGAAGGGGGGGTCCACAGATACGCAGTATTTT	CASSEKGGSTDTQYF
TRBJ1-2	NA	TRBV10-2	NA	14	TGCGCCAGCAGTGAAGGGGTATTCAGTTATGGCTACACCTTC	CASSEGVFSYGYTF
TRBJ2-7	NA	TRBV3-1/TRBV3-2	NA	14	TGTGCCAGCACCTCCCAAGGACAGCTATACGAGCAGTACTTC	CASTSQGQLYEQYF
TRBJ2-3	once	TRBV5-1	NA	17	TGCGCCAGCAGCTTGGCCGGTGCGGGTTGGGGCACAGATACGCAGTATTTT	CASSLAGAGWGTDTQYF
TRBJ2-7	NA	TRBV7-9	NA	13	TGTGCCAGCAGCTTCTCAGGCGTCTACGAGCAGTACTTC	CASSFSGVYEQYF
TRBJ1-1	NA	TRBV6-5	NA	14	TGTGCCAGCAGTTACGGACGTTCGAACACTGAAGCTTTCTTT	CASSYGRSNTEAFF
TRBJ2-3	once	TRBV23-1	NA	11	TGCGCCAGCGGGTTTTGGGATACGCAGTATTTT	CASGFWDTQYF
TRBJ1-2	NA	TRBV4-2	NA	15	TGTGCCAGCAGCCAAGATTTTTGGGGGGCGGGTGGCTACACCTTC	CASSQDFWGAGGYTF
TRBJ2-7	NA	TRBV25-1	NA	15	TGTGCCAGCAGTGAATTAGGCAGGGTTGTCGACGAGCAGTACTTC	CASSELGRVVDEQYF
TRBJ2-7	few	TRBV30	TRBD1	15	TGTGCCTTCTCAAATCGGGACAGGGCCACCTACGAGCAGTACTTC	CAFSNRDRATYEQYF
TRBJ2-7	NA	TRBV6-2/TRBV6-3	TRBD1	14	TGTGCCAGCAGTCCCCGGGACAGGTTCTACGAGCAGTACTTC	CASSPRDRFYEQYF
TRBJ1-2	NA	TRBV4-1	NA	16	TGCGCCAGCAGCCAAGTCATGTGGGGGGGAGGGGAAAGCTACACCTTC	CASSQVMWGGGESYTF
TRBJ2-2	NA	TRBV6-5	TRBD2	15	TGTGCCAGCGGCCTAGCGGGGGGAATTGTCGGGGAGCTGTTTTTT	CASGLAGGIVGELFF
TRBJ1-2	few	TRBV7-9	NA	15	TGTGCCAGCAGCCCTCTTGGGGGGCCTGACTATGGCTACACCTTC	CASSPLGGPDYGYTF
TRBJ2-7	NA	TRBV18	TRBD1	15	TGTGCCAGCTCACCACAGGGGACAGGGTCCTACGAGCAGTACTTC	CASSPQGTGSYEQYF
TRBJ1-5	NA	TRBV6-1	NA	15	TGTGCCAGCAGTGAAGAGTCGTTTTGGGGTCAGCCCCAGCATTTT	CASSEESFWGQPQHF
TRBJ2-2	NA	TRBV12-5	TRBD1	19	TGTGCTAGTGGTTTCACCCCCTCCAGACAGGGGAAGAACACCGGGGAGCTGTTTTTT	CASGFTPSRQGKNTGELFF
TRBJ2-5	NA	TRBV12-5	NA	13	TGTGCTAGTGGTTTTTCCTCGGGTTTGTCCCAGTACTTC	CASGFSSGLSQYF
TRBJ2-1	NA	TRBV9	NA	16	TGTGCCAGCAACCCCCAGGGATCGCCTTCCTACAATGAGCAGTTCTTC	CASNPQGSPSYNEQFF
TRBJ2-6	NA	TRBV27	NA	16	TGTGCCAGCGGATTGGGATCGTACTCTGGGGCCAACGTCCTGACTTTC	CASGLGSYSGANVLTF
TRBJ1-1	NA	TRBV5-1	TRBD1	14	TGCGCCAGCAGCTTAGAGGGACAGTCGGATGAAGCTTTCTTT	CASSLEGQSDEAFF
TRBJ2-5	NA	TRBV7-9	TRBD1	16	TGTGCCAGCAGCTTCACCGACAGGGGGGAGGGAGAGACCCAGTACTTC	CASSFTDRGEGETQYF
TRBJ1-5	NA	TRBV6-2/TRBV6-3	NA	15	TGTGCCAGCAGTTACGTGGAGTCAGGCAATCAGCCCCAGCATTTT	CASSYVESGNQPQHF
TRBJ2-5	NA	TRBV6-5	NA	14	TGTGCCAGCTCACGGACACCCTCGGGAGAGACCCAGTACTTC	CASSRTPSGETQYF
TRBJ2-1	once	TRBV2	TRBD2	15	TGTGCCAGCAGTTTAGCGGGGGGTTCCTACAATGAGCAGTTCTTC	CASSLAGGSYNEQFF
TRBJ2-2	NA	TRBV5-1	TRBD1	16	TGCGCCAGCAGCTTTGACAGGGGTTCGGTAACCGGGGAGCTGTTTTTT	CASSFDRGSVTGELFF
TRBJ2-5	NA	TRBV2	TRBD1	13	TGTGCCAGCACTAAGGGGGCTGTCGGGGTTGGGCACTTC	CASTKGAVGVGHF
TRBJ1-1	NA	TRBV19	NA	15	TGTGCCAGTAGTATCGCGGGACACGGAAACACTGAAGCTTTCTTT	CASSIAGHGNTEAFF
TRBJ1-1	NA	TRBV7-8	NA	14	TGTGCCAGCAGCTCCCGGGCCACCCCCCTCTGGGCTTTCTTT	CASSSRATPLWAFF
TRBJ1-6	few	TRBV4-1	NA	15	TGCGCCAGCAGCCGTGGAGGCACCTATAATTCACCCCTCCACTTT	CASSRGGTYNSPLHF
TRBJ1-2	NA	TRBV18	TRBD1	14	TGTGCCAGCTCACCGACAGGGTCGGACTATGGCTACACCTTC	CASSPTGSDYGYTF
TRBJ2-1	once	TRBV5-5	NA	16	TGTGCCAGCAGCTTGGGTACAGGACTCCTCTACAATGAGCAGTTCTTC	CASSLGTGLLYNEQFF
TRBJ2-2	NA	TRBV14	TRBD1	17	TGTGCCAGCAGCCAAGCTCGGACAGGCGCGAACACCGGGGAGCTGTTTTTT	CASSQARTGANTGELFF
TRBJ2-2	NA	TRBV11-1	NA	15	TGTGCCAGCAGCTTAGGGAGGGGGCGGACCGGGGAGCTGTTTTTT	CASSLGRGRTGELFF
TRBJ1-2	NA	TRBV7-9	TRBD1	15	TGTGCCAGCAGCCTTGGGGGACAGGGGGTCTATGGCTACACCTTC	CASSLGGQGVYGYTF
TRBJ1-3	NA	TRBV27	NA	15	TGTGCCAGCAGTTTATCAGGGGTGGGAGGAAACACCATATATTTT	CASSLSGVGGNTIYF